This T cell receptor beta chain appears in the sequencing data of a study of identical twins. Study observations and caveats: The authors drew conclusions from cross-sectional statistical analysis rather than following the same donors.

With no exceptions, donors were healthy Caucasians. Using its own MiXCR run on the 5' RACE reads, TCRdb lists one record per CDR3 protein. The sample consists of 250,000 to 300,000 distinct CDR3 sequences, around 9.7% of them appearing once. This clonotype was detected ten times or more. Its antigen remains unknown. The CDR3 runs to 14 residues. CDR1 is SGHAT, CDR2 FQNNGV, per germline. V shed 1 base, J shed 6 bases, and the junction held 1 base outside the gene matches. A further study also used this sample, focusing on yellow fever vaccine responses in identical twins.

The chain uses TRBV11-2 and TRBJ2-1; 9 positions agree with TRBD2. The clonotype comes from a woman younger than 35 in good health. The specimen sequenced was CD8+ T cells sorted from blood. The CDR3 DNA follows: TGTGCCAGCAGCTTAGCTAGCGGGATCAATGAGCAGTTCTTC. Residues: CASSLASGINEQFF.